This T cell receptor beta chain was sequenced during a study of long-term antiretroviral therapy in people with HIV. Germline V gene data show CDR1 as SGHVS and CDR2 as FQNEAQ. This CDR3 is 17 amino acids long. Trimming pared 3 bases from V and 5 bases from J, leaving 22 bases between. Run at survey level, the immunoSEQ assay was version v3.0. The protocol was immunoSEQ multiplex PCR, while the TCRdb copy is restricted to in-frame clones and leaves out a portion. The sample includes more than 20,000 clones, over 70% of them seen just once. To note about this clone: Its antigen is undetermined.

At least two post-ART and at least one pre-ART PBMC sample were available for each donor. Every specimen held between about 0.9-10 million cryopreserved PBMC. These were thawed and washed before DNA extraction. Study-level findings and limits: Investigators report no available data on ART adherence, viral resistance or therapy changes. Controls had broader CDR3 length ranges than HIV repertoires did.

This clonotype originated in a man aged 45-65 years with HIV. The chain joins TRBV7-8 to TRBJ2-5; the D gene is possibly TRBD2 (6 bases). The specimen comprised unsorted PBMCs, sampled 0.3 years after starting antiretroviral therapy. DNA of the CDR3: TGTGCCAGCAGCTTCGTCTCTGGGGGAGGTATATTGGAGACCCAGTACTTC. This translates into CASSFVSGGGILETQYF.